These 12 T cell receptor beta chains originate from one sample sequenced in a study of blood T cell dynamics during melanoma immunotherapy. Sequencing used immunoSEQ multiplex PCR; TCRdb keeps in-frame clones, though not all of them. Of some 1,200 clones listed, 81% were seen once; the top ten hold approximately 9.9%. Stated time point: week 3, after first cycle of checkpoint inhibitor. The sequences come from cell-free DNA from blood, collected from a patient treated with checkpoint blockade. The receptors derive from a human donor with melanoma.

J is TRBJ2-3 and V is TRBV4-1, with D possibly being TRBD2 (6 bases). Per germline, CDR1 MGHRA and CDR2 YSYEKL. The CDR3 is 20 residues long. Between the trimmed V and J ends, which lost 0 bases and 5 bases, there was a span of 27 bases. CDR3 sequence: CASSQDLMGSLWVGGDTQYF. The DNA for the CDR3 is TGCGCCAGCAGCCAAGATCTGATGGGTAGCTTGTGGGTGGGAGGAGATACGCAGTATTTT.

V usage is TRBV7-3 and J usage is TRBJ1-1, with D perhaps matching TRBD1 (6 bases). CDR3 size: 13 residues. Trimming left V 4 bases short and J 4 bases short, with 10 bases between. Germline assignment: CDR1 SGHTA and CDR2 FQGTGA. CDR3 bases: TGTGCCAGCAGCTCCTCCAGGGGCACTGAAGCTTTCTTT. Amino acid sequence: CASSSSRGTEAFF.

The V call is TRBV11-2, the J call TRBJ1-4, with 7 bases lining up with TRBD1. The V segment lost 1 base and the J segment 4 bases; nucleotides outside the gene matches: 3. The germline CDR1 and CDR2 sequences are SGHAT and FQNNGV. The CDR3 spans 15 residues. The CDR3 sequence is CASSLGGQHNEKLFF. The CDR3 DNA reads TGTGCCAGCAGCTTAGGGGGACAGCATAATGAAAAACTGTTTTTT.

The genes are TRBV7-2 and TRBJ2-5, with a possible D match to TRBD1 (5 bases). The J call may not be correct, given that the DNA end is closer to TRBJ2-7. Germline CDR1 and CDR2: SGHTA and FQGNSA. The CDR3 contains 15 residues. CDR3 bases: TGTGCCAGCAGCCCAAGACAGTTACCCGGCTACGAGCAGTACTTC. Protein product: CASSPRQLPGYEQYF.

V is TRBV6-4 and J is TRBJ2-7; 9 bases line up with TRBD2. This CDR3 is 14 amino acids long. CDR1 and CDR2 (germline): MRHNA, SNTAGT. V shed 3 bases, J shed 0 bases, and the junction held 0 bases outside the gene matches. The CDR3 DNA is TGTGCCAGCAGTGAAGCGGGGGGCTCCTACGAGCAGTACTTC. Protein: CASSEAGGSYEQYF.

The J gene is TRBJ2-7, the V gene TRBV19, with D perhaps matching TRBD1 or TRBD2 (5 bases each). Per the germline V gene, CDR1 is LNHDA and CDR2 is SQIVND (reference sequence). The CDR3 loop spans 13 amino acids. Trimming pared 6 bases from V and 4 bases from J, leaving 13 bases between. The CDR3 sequence is CASRNRDEYEQYF. The CDR3 DNA sequence: TGTGCCAGTAGGAACCGGGACGAGTACGAGCAGTACTTC. The entire variable domain, with the rest obtained from reference TRBV19 and TRBJ2-7, is as follows: DGGITQSPKYLFRKEGQNVTLSCEQNLNHDAMYWYRQDPGQGLRLIYYSQIVNDFQKGDIAEGYSVSREKKESFPLTVTSAQKNPTAFYLCASRNRDEYEQYFGPGTRLTVT.

The chain employs TRBV18 and TRBJ2-7; D gene unclear. V was trimmed by 1 base and J by 3 bases, leaving 7 bases between them. Germline-derived CDR1 and CDR2 are KGHSH and LQKENI. CDR3 length equals 13 residues. The CDR3 here is CASSPLANYEQYF. The CDR3 coding sequence is TGTGCCAGCTCACCACTAGCTAACTACGAGCAGTACTTC.

This chain uses TRBV7-2 with TRBJ2-5; unclear D gene. Per the germline V gene, CDR1 is SGHTA and CDR2 is FQGNSA. The CDR3 is 14 residues long. Trimming took off 3 bases at V and 2 bases at J, with 10 bases between the two ends. CDR3 amino acids: CASSFYSRQETQYF. The CDR3 region has the DNA TGTGCCAGCAGCTTTTACTCCCGGCAAGAGACCCAGTACTTC.

This chain links TRBV5-6 with TRBJ1-5; 7 bases are a match to TRBD1. The CDR3 extends over 15 amino acids. With V trimmed by 2 bases and J by 3 bases, 5 bases remained unmatched. Per germline, CDR1 SGHDT and CDR2 YYEEEE. The CDR3 DNA follows: TGTGCCAGCAGCTTTCAGGGGGTGCCCAATCAGCCCCAGCATTTT. It specifies CASSFQGVPNQPQHF.

This rearrangement joins TRBV5-6 to TRBJ1-1; D is unresolved. The germline V gene encodes CDR1 SGHDT and CDR2 YYEEEE. Trimming pared 2 bases from V and 2 bases from J, leaving 7 bases between. The CDR3 consists of 13 residues. The CDR3 coding sequence is TGTGCCAGCAGCTTTTGGGTCAACACTGAAGCTTTCTTT. Translating it yields CASSFWVNTEAFF.

V gene TRBV18 combines with J gene TRBJ1-2; perhaps TRBD1 as D (6 bases). The CDR3 consists of 15 residues. Trimming took 2 bases from V and 4 from J, leaving 14 bases between them. Looked up from germline, CDR1 is KGHSH and CDR2 is LQKENI. This CDR3 reads CASSPDRGQLYGYTF. The CDR3 DNA reads as TGTGCCAGCTCACCAGATCGGGGGCAGCTCTATGGCTACACCTTC.

The chain combines TRBV30 with TRBJ2-5; possibly TRBD2 for D (5 bases). The germline CDR1 and CDR2 sequences are GTSNPN and SVGIG (reference sequence). The length of the CDR3 is 13 residues. Trimming shortened V by 3 bases and J by 4 bases, and 12 bases separated the two germline ends. The chain's CDR3 is CAWRVGSGETQYF. In DNA, the CDR3 is TGTGCCTGGAGGGTGGGGAGCGGAGAGACCCAGTACTTC.